Here is one T cell receptor (beta chain) with its context. Its specificity is unknown. The libraries were made with immunoSEQ v3.0 at survey level. Repertoires were generated with immunoSEQ multiplex PCR, while TCRdb's copy carries only in-frame clones and drops some. The data contain around 20,000 clones, more than 65% of them seen just once; the ten biggest clones take up about 6.8%. The sample comes from a study of long-term antiretroviral therapy in people with HIV. Study details: Samples from the earliest time points predate the 2015 immediate-ART recommendation by about a decade. Study-wide results and caveats: Records did not include ART adherence, viral resistance or therapy changes. Controls had broader CDR3 length ranges than HIV repertoires did.

J lost 7 bases, V lost 4 bases, and 8 bases had no gene match. This CDR3 region has 14 residues. Germline V gene data show CDR1 as LGHNA and CDR2 as YSLEER. Every participant gave one or more pre-ART and two or more post-ART PBMC samples. The input for sequencing was unsorted PBMCs, taken at the start of antiretroviral therapy, before treatment. This clonotype originated in a man between 18 and 35 years old with HIV. The chain has TRBV4-3 and TRBJ1-2, with 8 bases matching TRBD1. This chain's CDR3 is CASSLTQGARGYTF. The CDR3 DNA reads as TGCGCCAGCAGCCTTACCCAGGGGGCTCGTGGCTACACCTTC.